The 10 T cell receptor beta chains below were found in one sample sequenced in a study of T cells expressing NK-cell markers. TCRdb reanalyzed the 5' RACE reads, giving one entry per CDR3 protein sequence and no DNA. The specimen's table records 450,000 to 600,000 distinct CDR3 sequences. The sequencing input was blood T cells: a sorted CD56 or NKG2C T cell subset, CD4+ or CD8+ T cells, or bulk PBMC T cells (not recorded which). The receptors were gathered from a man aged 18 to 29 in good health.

CDR3 amino acids: CSAHLGSGAGELFF. The chain recombines TRBV20-1 with TRBJ2-2; the TRBD1 assignment by TCRdb is unverifiable without DNA. This CDR3 contains 14 residues. Looked up from germline, CDR1 is DFQATT and CDR2 is SNEGSKA (reference sequence).

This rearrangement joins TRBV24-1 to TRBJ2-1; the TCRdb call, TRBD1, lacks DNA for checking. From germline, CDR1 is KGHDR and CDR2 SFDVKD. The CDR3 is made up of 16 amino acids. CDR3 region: CATSDGRTQSHNEQFF.

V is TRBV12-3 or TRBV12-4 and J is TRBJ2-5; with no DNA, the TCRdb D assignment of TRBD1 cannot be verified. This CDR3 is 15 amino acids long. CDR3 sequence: CASSSLDSVVETQYF.

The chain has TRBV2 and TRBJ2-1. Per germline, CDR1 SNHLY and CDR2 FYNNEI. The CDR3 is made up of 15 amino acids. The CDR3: CASSDVNYSYNEQFF.

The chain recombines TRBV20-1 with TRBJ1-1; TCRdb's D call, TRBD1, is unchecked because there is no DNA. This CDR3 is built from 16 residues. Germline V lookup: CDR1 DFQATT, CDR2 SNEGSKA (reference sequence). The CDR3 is CSGGGGQGVSRTEAFF.

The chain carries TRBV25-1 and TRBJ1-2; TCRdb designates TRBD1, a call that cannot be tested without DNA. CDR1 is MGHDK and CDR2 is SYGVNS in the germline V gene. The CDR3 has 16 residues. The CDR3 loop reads CASSEVRGGAPYGYTF.

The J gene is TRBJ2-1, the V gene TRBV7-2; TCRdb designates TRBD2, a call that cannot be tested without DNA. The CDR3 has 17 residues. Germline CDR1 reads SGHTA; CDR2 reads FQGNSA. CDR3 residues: CASKTSGSPVSYNEQFF.

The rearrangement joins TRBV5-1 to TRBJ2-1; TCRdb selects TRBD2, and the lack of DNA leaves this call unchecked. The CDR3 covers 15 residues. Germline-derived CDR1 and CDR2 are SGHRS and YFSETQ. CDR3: CASTLAGGPVGEQFF.

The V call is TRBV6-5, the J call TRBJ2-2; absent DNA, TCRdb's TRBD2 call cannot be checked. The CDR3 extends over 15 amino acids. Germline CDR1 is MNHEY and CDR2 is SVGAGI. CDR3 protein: CASSYGASSGGELFF.

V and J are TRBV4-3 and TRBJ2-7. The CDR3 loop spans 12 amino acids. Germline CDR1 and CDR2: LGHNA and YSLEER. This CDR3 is CASSQGSDEQYF.